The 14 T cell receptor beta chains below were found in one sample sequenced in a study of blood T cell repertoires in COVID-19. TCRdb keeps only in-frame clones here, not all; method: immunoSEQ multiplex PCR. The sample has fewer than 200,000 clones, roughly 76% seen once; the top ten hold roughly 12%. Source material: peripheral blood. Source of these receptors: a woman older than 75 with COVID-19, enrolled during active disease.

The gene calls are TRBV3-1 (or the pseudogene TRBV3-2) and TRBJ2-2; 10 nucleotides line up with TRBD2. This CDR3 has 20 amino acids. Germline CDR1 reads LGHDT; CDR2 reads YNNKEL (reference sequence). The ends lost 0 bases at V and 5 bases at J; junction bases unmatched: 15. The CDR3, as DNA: TGTGCCAGCAGCCAAGAATCGTGGCTAGCGGGGGCCCCGGAGACCGGGGAGCTGTTTTTT. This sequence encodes CASSQESWLAGAPETGELFF.

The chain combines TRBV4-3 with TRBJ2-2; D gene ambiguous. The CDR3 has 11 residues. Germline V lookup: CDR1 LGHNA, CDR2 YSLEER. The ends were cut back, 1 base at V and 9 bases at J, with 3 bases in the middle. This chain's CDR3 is CASSQGRELFF. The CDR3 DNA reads TGCGCCAGCAGCCAAGGGCGGGAGCTGTTTTTT.

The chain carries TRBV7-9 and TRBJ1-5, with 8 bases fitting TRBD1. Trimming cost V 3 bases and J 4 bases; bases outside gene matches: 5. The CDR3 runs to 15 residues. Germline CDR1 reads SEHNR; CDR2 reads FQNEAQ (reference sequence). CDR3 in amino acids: CASSLGTGENQPQHF. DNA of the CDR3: TGTGCCAGCAGCTTGGGGACAGGTGAAAATCAGCCCCAGCATTTT.

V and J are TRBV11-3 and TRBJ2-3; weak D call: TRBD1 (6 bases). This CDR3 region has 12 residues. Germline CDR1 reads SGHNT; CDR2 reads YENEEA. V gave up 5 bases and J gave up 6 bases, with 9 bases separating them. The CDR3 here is CASSPDRDTQYF. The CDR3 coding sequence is TGTGCCAGCAGCCCCGACAGGGATACGCAGTATTTT.

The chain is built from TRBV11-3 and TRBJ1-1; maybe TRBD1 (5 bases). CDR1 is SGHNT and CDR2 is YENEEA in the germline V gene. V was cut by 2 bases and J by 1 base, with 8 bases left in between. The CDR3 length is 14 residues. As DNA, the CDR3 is TGTGCCAGCAGCTTATACGGGGGGAACACTGAAGCTTTCTTT. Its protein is CASSLYGGNTEAFF.

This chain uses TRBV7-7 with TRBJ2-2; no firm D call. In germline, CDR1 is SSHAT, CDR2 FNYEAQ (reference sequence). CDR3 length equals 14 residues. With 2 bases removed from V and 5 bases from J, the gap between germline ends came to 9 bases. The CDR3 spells CASSLTQRTGELFF. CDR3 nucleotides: TGTGCCAGCAGCTTAACACAGAGAACCGGGGAGCTGTTTTTT.

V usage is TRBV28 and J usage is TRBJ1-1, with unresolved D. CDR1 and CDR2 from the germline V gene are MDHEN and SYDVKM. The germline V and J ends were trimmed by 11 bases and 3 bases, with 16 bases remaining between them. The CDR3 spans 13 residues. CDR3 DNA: TGTGCCTTTACTAGGGAGGTGTACACTGAAGCTTTCTTT. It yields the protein CAFTREVYTEAFF.

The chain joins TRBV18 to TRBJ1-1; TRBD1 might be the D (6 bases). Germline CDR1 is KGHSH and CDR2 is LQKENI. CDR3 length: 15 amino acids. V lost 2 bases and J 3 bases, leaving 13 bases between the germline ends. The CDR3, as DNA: TGTGCCAGCTCACCAGCTGGGACAACGGACACTGAAGCTTTCTTT. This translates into CASSPAGTTDTEAFF.

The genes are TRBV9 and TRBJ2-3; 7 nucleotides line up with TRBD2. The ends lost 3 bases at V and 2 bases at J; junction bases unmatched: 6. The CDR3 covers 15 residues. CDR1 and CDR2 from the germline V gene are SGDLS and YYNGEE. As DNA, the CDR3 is TGTGCCAGCAGCGGGGGGGGAAACCCCACAGATACGCAGTATTTT. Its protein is CASSGGGNPTDTQYF.

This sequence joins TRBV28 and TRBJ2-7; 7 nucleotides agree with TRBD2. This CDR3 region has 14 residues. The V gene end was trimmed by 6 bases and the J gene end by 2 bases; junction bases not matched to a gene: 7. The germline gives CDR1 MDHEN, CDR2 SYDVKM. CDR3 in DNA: TGTGCCAGCAGCAGAGCGGGAACAGCCTACGAGCAGTACTTC. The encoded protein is CASSRAGTAYEQYF. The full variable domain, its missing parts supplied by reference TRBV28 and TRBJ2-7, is DVKVTQSSRYLVKRTGEKVFLECVQDMDHENMFWYRQDPGLGLRLIYFSYDVKMKEKGDIPEGYSVSREKKERFSLILESASTNQTSMYLCASSRAGTAYEQYFGPGTRLTVT.

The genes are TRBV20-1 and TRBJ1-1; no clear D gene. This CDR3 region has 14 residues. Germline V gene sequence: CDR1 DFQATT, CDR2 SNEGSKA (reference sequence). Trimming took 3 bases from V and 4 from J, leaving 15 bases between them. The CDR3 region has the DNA TGCAGTGCTAGTGTTGAGCGGGGAAGCACTGAAGCTTTCTTT. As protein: CSASVERGSTEAFF.

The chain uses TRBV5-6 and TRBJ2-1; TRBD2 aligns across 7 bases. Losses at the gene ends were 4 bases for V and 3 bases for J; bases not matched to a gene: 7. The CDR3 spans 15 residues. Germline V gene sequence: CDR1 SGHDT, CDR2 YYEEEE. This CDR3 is CASSAPGLYYNEQFF. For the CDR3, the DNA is TGTGCCAGCAGCGCTCCGGGACTATACTACAATGAGCAGTTCTTC.

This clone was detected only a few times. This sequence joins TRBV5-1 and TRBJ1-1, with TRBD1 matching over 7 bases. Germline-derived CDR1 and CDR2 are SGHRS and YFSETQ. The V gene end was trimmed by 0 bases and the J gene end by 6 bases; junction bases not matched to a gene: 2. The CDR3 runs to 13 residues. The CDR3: CASSLEQGAEAFF. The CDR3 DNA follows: TGCGCCAGCAGCTTGGAGCAGGGGGCTGAAGCTTTCTTT.

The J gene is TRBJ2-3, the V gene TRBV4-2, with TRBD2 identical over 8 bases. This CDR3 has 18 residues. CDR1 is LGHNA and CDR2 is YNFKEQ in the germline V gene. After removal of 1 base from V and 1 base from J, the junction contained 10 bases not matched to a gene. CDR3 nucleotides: TGTGCCAGCAGCCAAGGAGTTTGGGCGGGGGGAGGCACAGATACGCAGTATTTT. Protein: CASSQGVWAGGGTDTQYF.